This T cell receptor beta chain emerged from a study of graft-versus-host responses after intestinal transplantation. About the research overall: Recipients were given multivisceral, liver-intestinal, or isolated intestinal transplants.

With respect to this clone: The antigen is not known.

TCRdb keeps only in-frame clones here, not all; method: immunoSEQ multiplex PCR. The data show 50,000 to 75,000 clones, 90% to 95% seen once. Study-wide findings and caveats: Declines in HvG clones occurring early post-transplant were associated with peak circulating GvH clone levels. Those patients showing graft-donor T cell macrochimerism displayed high graft-versus-host to host-versus-graft clonal ratios in allografts. Recipient-marrow GvH clones were detected, some having first appeared in ileum or blood.

The receptor comes from a human donor who was the organ donor for an intestinal transplant. The sample in question was unstimulated CD4+ T cells sorted from spleen or lymph node cells, obtained before transplant.

CDR3 sequence (DNA): TGCGCCAGCAGCCAAGATACCGGTTACTCTGGAAACACCATATATTTT. It specifies CASSQDTGYSGNTIYF. This sequence joins TRBV4-3 and TRBJ1-3; D not certain. CDR1 is LGHNA and CDR2 is YSLEER in the germline V gene. The length of the CDR3 is 16 residues. Trimming took 0 bases from V and 0 from J, leaving 9 bases between them.